Reported below is one T cell receptor beta chain. The data belong to a study of blood T cell repertoires in COVID-19. Across the whole study: Sources were T cells, B-cell-depleted T cells, or PBMCs; the material itself was cDNA or gDNA.

Assay: immunoSEQ multiplex PCR; the TCRdb copy retains only in-frame clones and omits some. The sample contains 250,000 to 300,000 clones, roughly 85% of which appear only once. After removal of 5 bases from V and 3 bases from J, the junction contained 13 bases not matched to a gene. CDR3 length: 17 amino acids. CDR1 and CDR2 from the germline V gene are SEHNR and FQNEAQ (reference sequence). Everyone who took part was roughly 18 to 89 years old, and they came from about 25 US areas. In assigning cohorts, the study relied on participant-reported clinical history. Input material: PBMCs or T cells enriched from blood (not recorded which). The source of this sequence is a man in his forties who had been exposed to COVID-19. The chain combines TRBV7-9 with TRBJ2-1, with 7 bases matching TRBD2. CDR3 protein: CASSAGGWLADYNEQFF. The CDR3 bases are TGTGCCAGCAGCGCGGGCGGGTGGCTAGCGGACTACAATGAGCAGTTCTTC. The whole variable domain, remainder taken from reference TRBV7-9 and TRBJ2-1, is DTGVSQNPRHKITKRGQNVTFRCDPISEHNRLYWYRQTLGQGPEFLTYFQNEAQLEKSRLLSDRFSAERPKGSFSTLEIQRTEQGDSAMYLCASSAGGWLADYNEQFFGPGTRLTVL.